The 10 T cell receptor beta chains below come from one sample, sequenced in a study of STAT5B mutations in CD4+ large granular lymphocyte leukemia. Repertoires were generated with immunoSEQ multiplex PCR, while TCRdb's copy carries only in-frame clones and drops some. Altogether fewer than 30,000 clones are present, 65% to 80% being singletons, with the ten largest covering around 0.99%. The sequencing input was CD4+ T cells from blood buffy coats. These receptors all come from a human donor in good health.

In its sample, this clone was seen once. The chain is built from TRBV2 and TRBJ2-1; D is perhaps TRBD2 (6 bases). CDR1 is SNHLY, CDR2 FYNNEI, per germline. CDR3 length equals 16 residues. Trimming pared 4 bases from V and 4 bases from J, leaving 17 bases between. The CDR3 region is CASSVGGIGTYNEQFF. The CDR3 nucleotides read TGTGCCAGCAGTGTTGGCGGGATTGGGACTTACAATGAGCAGTTCTTC.

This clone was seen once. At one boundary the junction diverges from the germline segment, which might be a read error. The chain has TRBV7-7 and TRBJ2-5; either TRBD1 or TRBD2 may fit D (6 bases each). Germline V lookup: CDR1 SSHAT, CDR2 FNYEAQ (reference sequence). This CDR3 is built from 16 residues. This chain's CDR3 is CASSLGGSPGQETQYF. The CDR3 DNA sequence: TGTGCTAGCAGCTTAGGGGGGTCGCCGGGTCAGGAGACCCAGTACTTC. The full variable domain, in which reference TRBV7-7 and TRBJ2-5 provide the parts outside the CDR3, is GAGVSQSPRYKVTKRGQDVTLRCDPISSHATLYWYQQALGQGPEFLTYFNYEAQPDKSGLPSDRFSAERPEGSISTLTIQRTEQRDSAMYRCASSLGGSPGQETQYFGPGTRLLVL.

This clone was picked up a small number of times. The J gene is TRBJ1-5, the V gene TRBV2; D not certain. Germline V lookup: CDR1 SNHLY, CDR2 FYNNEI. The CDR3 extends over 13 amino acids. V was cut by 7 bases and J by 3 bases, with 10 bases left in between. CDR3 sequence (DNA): TGTGCCAGCACAAGGGAGTCCAATCAGCCCCAGCATTTT. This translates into CASTRESNQPQHF.

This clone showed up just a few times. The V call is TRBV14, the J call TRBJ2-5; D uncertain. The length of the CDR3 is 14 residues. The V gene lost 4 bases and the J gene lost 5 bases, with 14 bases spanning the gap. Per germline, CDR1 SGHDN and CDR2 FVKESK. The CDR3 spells CASSPFGRVETQYF. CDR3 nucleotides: TGTGCCAGCAGCCCATTTGGTAGGGTGGAGACCCAGTACTTC.

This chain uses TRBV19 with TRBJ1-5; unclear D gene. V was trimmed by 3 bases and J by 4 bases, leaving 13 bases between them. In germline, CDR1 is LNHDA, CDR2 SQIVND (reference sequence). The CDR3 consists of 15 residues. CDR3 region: CASSMGGRGNQPQHF. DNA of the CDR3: TGTGCCAGTAGTATGGGAGGGCGTGGGAATCAGCCCCAGCATTTT.

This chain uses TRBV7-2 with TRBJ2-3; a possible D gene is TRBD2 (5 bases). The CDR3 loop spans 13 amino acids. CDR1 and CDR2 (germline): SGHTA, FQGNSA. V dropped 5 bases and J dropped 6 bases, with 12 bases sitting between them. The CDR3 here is CASSPFRGDTQYF. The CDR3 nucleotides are TGTGCCAGCAGCCCATTTCGCGGGGATACGCAGTATTTT.

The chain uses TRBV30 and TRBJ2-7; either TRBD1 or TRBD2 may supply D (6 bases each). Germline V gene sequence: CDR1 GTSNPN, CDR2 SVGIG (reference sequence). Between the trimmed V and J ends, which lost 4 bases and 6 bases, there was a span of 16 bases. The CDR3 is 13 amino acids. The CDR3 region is CAWTPGARAEQYF. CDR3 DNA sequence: TGTGCCTGGACCCCGGGGGCCAGGGCCGAGCAGTACTTC.

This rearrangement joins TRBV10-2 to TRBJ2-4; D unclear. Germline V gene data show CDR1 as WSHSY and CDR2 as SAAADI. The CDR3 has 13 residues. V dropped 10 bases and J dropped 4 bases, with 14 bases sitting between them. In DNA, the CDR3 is TGCGCCACAAAAGACGTGATGAAAAACATTCAGTACTTC. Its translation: CATKDVMKNIQYF.

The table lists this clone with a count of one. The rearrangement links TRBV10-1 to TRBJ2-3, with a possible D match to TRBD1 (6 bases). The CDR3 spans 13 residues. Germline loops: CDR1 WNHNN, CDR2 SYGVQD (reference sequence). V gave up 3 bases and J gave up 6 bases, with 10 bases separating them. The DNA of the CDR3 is TGCGCCAGCAGTGACCCTAGGGGGGATACGCAGTATTTT. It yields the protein CASSDPRGDTQYF.

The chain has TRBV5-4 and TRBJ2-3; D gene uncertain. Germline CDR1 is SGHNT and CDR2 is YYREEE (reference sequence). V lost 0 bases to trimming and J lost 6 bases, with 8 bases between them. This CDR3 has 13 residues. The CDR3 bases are TGTGCCAGCAGCTTGGGGCCTGGGGATACGCAGTATTTT. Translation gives CASSLGPGDTQYF.